Given below is one T cell receptor beta chain in context. Only in-frame clones appear in the TCRdb table, and some are missing; sequencing was by immunoSEQ multiplex PCR. The sample lists about 330,000 clones, approximately 88% occurring once. This record comes from a study of blood T cell repertoires in COVID-19. As for the study in general: The United States, Italy and Spain were the sources of the acute and convalescent COVID-19 samples. The cDNA or gDNA used as material had been derived from T cells, B-cell-depleted T cells, or PBMCs.

All enrollees were roughly 18 to 95 years old and from fewer than 30 US areas. What the recovered Cohort 3 donors had was two negative PCRs, clearance, or symptom resolution. The TCR originated in a man younger than 45 who had recovered from COVID-19. Sequences were obtained from PBMCs or T cells enriched from blood (not recorded which).

This CDR3 is CASSVLGQSYTEAFF. The CDR3 bases are TGTGCCAGCAGTGTGCTGGGACAGTCTTACACTGAAGCTTTCTTT. The chain uses TRBV28 and TRBJ1-1; TRBD1 aligns across 7 bases. Germline trimming cut 5 bases from V and 3 bases from J; bases unmatched to any gene: 9. The CDR3 runs 15 residues. Germline CDR1 MDHEN, CDR2 SYDVKM. Full variable domain (outside the CDR3, taken from reference TRBV28 and TRBJ1-1): DVKVTQSSRYLVKRTGEKVFLECVQDMDHENMFWYRQDPGLGLRLIYFSYDVKMKEKGDIPEGYSVSREKKERFSLILESASTNQTSMYLCASSVLGQSYTEAFFGQGTRLTVV.